Listed below are T cell receptor beta chains from one sample, sequenced in a study of T cell responses to AZD1222 COVID-19 vaccine. Clones were sequenced by immunoSEQ multiplex PCR, and TCRdb holds only the in-frame ones, with some missing. The repertoire includes more than 100,000 clones, 91% of them detected once, and roughly 44% sits in the top ten. The sample in question was peripheral blood, obtained on day 0 of AZD1222 vaccination. Receptors originate from an adult in good health. Both conserved end residues are part of each CDR3. The D gene is left open where the match is weak. The listing skips clone size in some rows; elsewhere it reads once, few, many or a size class.

V,J,D,size,DNA,CDR3
TRBV5-5,TRBJ2-7,-,-,TGTGCCAGCAGCCAGCAACTAGGGTCCCACGAGCAGTACTTC,CASSQQLGSHEQYF
TRBV29-1,TRBJ2-2,-,-,TGCAGCGTTGAAATATTTGGAGTAGCCGGGGAGCTGTTTTTT,CSVEIFGVAGELFF
TRBV28,TRBJ2-1,-,-,TGTGCCAGCAGTTTGTTGCGGAACTCCTACAATGAGCAGTTCTTC,CASSLLRNSYNEQFF
TRBV7-9,TRBJ1-1,-,-,TGTGCCAGCAGCCCGAGGACACTTTATCCTGAAGCTTTCTTT,CASSPRTLYPEAFF
TRBV27,TRBJ1-5,-,-,TGTGCCAGCAGGGTGACAGGATATAGCAATCAGCCCCAGCATTTT,CASRVTGYSNQPQHF
TRBV5-4,TRBJ2-3,TRBD2,-,TGTGCCAGCAGGGCCCTAGCGGGAGGCACAGATACGCAGTATTTT,CASRALAGGTDTQYF
TRBV19,TRBJ2-2,-,-,TGTGCCAGTAGTATGTGGACCCACACCACCGGGGAGCTGTTTTTT,CASSMWTHTTGELFF
TRBV19,TRBJ2-1,-,-,TGTGCCAGTACCCCAGGGACACGAACTAGTAACGAGCAGTTCTTC,CASTPGTRTSNEQFF
TRBV5-5,TRBJ2-7,-,-,TGTGCCAGCAGCTTACAGGTTTCCCTTTACGAGCAGTACTTC,CASSLQVSLYEQYF
TRBV5-1,TRBJ2-3,-,-,TGCGCCAGCAGCCCAGGCACAGATACGCAGTATTTT,CASSPGTDTQYF
TRBV19,TRBJ2-1,TRBD2,-,TGTGCCAGTTCCTTTACTAGCGGGGGGAAAGATGAGCAGTTCTTC,CASSFTSGGKDEQFF
TRBV30,TRBJ2-2,-,-,TGTGCCTGGTTGCCCAAGGCGGGCCGAATGTCTAACACCGGGGAGCTGTTTTTT,CAWLPKAGRMSNTGELFF
TRBV4-1,TRBJ1-5,-,-,TGCGCCAGCAGCCAAGAAGGACAGTATAGCAATCAGCCCCAGCATTTT,CASSQEGQYSNQPQHF
TRBV2,TRBJ1-2,-,-,TGTGCCAGCACCGACGGTGGAAACTATGGCTACACCTTC,CASTDGGNYGYTF
TRBV7-3,TRBJ2-2,-,-,TGTGCCAGCAGCCGGGACTTAAGCACCGGGGAGCTGTTTTTT,CASSRDLSTGELFF
TRBV19,TRBJ1-3,-,-,TGTGCCAGTAAGGAGGCGTACTCTGGAAACACCATATATTTT,CASKEAYSGNTIYF
TRBV15,TRBJ2-1,TRBD1,once,TGTGCCACCAGCGGTGGGACAGGGGTCGACAATGAGCAGTTCTTC,CATSGGTGVDNEQFF
TRBV5-1,TRBJ2-1,TRBD2,-,TGCGCCAGCAGCTCAAGGACTAGCGGGAGAGTTGAGCAGTTCTTC,CASSSRTSGRVEQFF
TRBV3-1/TRBV3-2,TRBJ2-3,-,-,TGTGCCAGCAGCCAAGTCACCGGGACTAGCACAGATACGCAGTATTTT,CASSQVTGTSTDTQYF
TRBV7-2,TRBJ2-7,TRBD1,-,TGTGCCAGCAGCACCGGACAGGGCTACGAGCAGTACTTC,CASSTGQGYEQYF
TRBV5-6,TRBJ1-2,TRBD1,-,TGTGCCAGCAGCCAAAACAGGGGGCGCGGTGGCTACACCTTC,CASSQNRGRGGYTF
TRBV4-2,TRBJ1-3,-,-,TGTGCCAGCAGCCAAGAGCATGGAAACACCATATATTTT,CASSQEHGNTIYF
TRBV4-1,TRBJ1-5,-,-,TGCGCCAGCAGCCCACGGACAGGCAATCAGCCCCAGCATTTT,CASSPRTGNQPQHF
TRBV4-1,TRBJ1-1,-,-,TGCGCCAGCAGCCAAGATCGAATCATGAACACTGAAGCTTTCTTT,CASSQDRIMNTEAFF
TRBV5-1,TRBJ1-5,-,-,TGCGCCAGCAGTCAGGGAGAGAATCAGCCCCAGCATTTT,CASSQGENQPQHF
TRBV27,TRBJ2-7,-,-,TGTGCCATCGGCTCCGGGACAACATACGAGCAGTACTTC,CAIGSGTTYEQYF
TRBV27,TRBJ1-6,-,-,TGTGCCAGCAGTACCCCGAGAATACGGGCAAGGAGTTCACCCCTCCACTTT,CASSTPRIRARSSPLHF
TRBV18,TRBJ1-2,TRBD1,-,TGTGCCAGCTCCCCCGACAGGGGGGGCTATGGCTACACCTTC,CASSPDRGGYGYTF
TRBV5-6,TRBJ2-3,-,once,TGTGCCAGCAGCTCCTGGACTAGCACAGATACGCAGTATTTT,CASSSWTSTDTQYF
TRBV19,TRBJ2-1,TRBD1,-,TGTGCCAGTAGTTCGACAGGGGGCGGTTTTGAGCAGTTCTTC,CASSSTGGGFEQFF
TRBV6-5,TRBJ1-1,-,once,TGTGCCAGCAGACGAACACCGGGGTCAAACACTGAAGCTTTCTTT,CASRRTPGSNTEAFF
TRBV5-4,TRBJ2-1,-,-,TGTGCCAGCAGCGAACGTGCCTCTAATCCCGACTATGAGCAGTTCTTC,CASSERASNPDYEQFF
TRBV12-3/TRBV12-4,TRBJ1-3,-,-,TGTGCCAGCAGTCTAACGGGAAACACCATATATTTT,CASSLTGNTIYF
TRBV5-6,TRBJ2-7,-,-,TGTGCCAGCAGCTTGTGGGCGGGACAAGGATACGAGCAGTACTTC,CASSLWAGQGYEQYF
TRBV7-8,TRBJ2-1,TRBD1,-,TGTGCCAGCAGTCATGCGACAGGGTCAAACAATGAGCAGTTCTTC,CASSHATGSNNEQFF
TRBV7-8,TRBJ2-3,-,-,TGTGCCAGCAGCTTAGTTGCTAGCACAGATACGCAGTATTTT,CASSLVASTDTQYF
TRBV4-3,TRBJ2-1,-,-,TGCGCCAGCAGCCCCGATAGACAAGCGAACGAGCAGTTCTTC,CASSPDRQANEQFF
TRBV12-3/TRBV12-4,TRBJ1-6,-,-,TGTGCCAGCAGCCTCACCACAGGGACACCCCTCCACTTT,CASSLTTGTPLHF
TRBV7-9,TRBJ1-5,-,-,TGTGCCAGCAGCTCAGACGGGATTACTTATCAGCCCCAGCATTTT,CASSSDGITYQPQHF
TRBV4-2,TRBJ2-7,-,-,TGTGCCAGCAGCCGTTCGGGGGGACAGTCGAACGAGCAGTACTTC,CASSRSGGQSNEQYF